This is a list of T cell receptor beta chains from one sample in a study of T cells in Graves' hyperthyroidism and ophthalmopathy. One entry per CDR3 protein, called by TCRdb with MiXCR from the multiplex PCR reads. The sample holds around 600,000 distinct CDR3 sequences, about 14% seen once. The sequencing input was blood. These receptors came from a woman between 50 and 59 years old with Graves' ophthalmopathy. Both conserved end residues are part of each CDR3. The D gene is left open where the match is weak. Expanded clones are given a class, and other clones once, few, many or no size at all.

v_gene: TRBV27
j_gene: TRBJ2-2
abundance: few
d_gene: .
CDR3nt: TGTGCCAGCACCCCCCTGGTCCAGGGGAGGACCGGGGAGCTGTTTTTT
CDR3aa: CASTPLVQGRTGELFF

v_gene: TRBV5-1
j_gene: TRBJ2-3
abundance: many
d_gene: .
CDR3nt: TGCGCCAGCAGCCAGACAGGCGGGACCATCACAGATACGCAGTATTTT
CDR3aa: CASSQTGGTITDTQYF

v_gene: TRBV7-6
j_gene: TRBJ1-1
abundance: many
d_gene: .
CDR3nt: TGTGCCAGCAGCTTACGGTCCGGGGGAGATGAAGCTTTCTTT
CDR3aa: CASSLRSGGDEAFF

v_gene: TRBV7-6
j_gene: TRBJ2-5
abundance: .
d_gene: TRBD2
CDR3nt: TGTGCCAGCAGCTTACTAGCGGGGAGGGGGGAGACCCAGTACTTC
CDR3aa: CASSLLAGRGETQYF

v_gene: TRBV27
j_gene: TRBJ2-3
abundance: few
d_gene: .
CDR3nt: TGTGCCAGCAGTTTGGGAGCCTCTGATACGCAGTATTTT
CDR3aa: CASSLGASDTQYF

v_gene: TRBV20-1
j_gene: TRBJ1-6
abundance: .
d_gene: .
CDR3nt: TGCAGTGCTAATGGGGGGACCAAGAATTCACCCCTCCACTTT
CDR3aa: CSANGGTKNSPLHF

v_gene: TRBV9
j_gene: TRBJ2-1
abundance: .
d_gene: TRBD2
CDR3nt: TGTGCCAGCAGCGTAGCTATTAGCGGGAGGCCTTACAATGAGCAGTTCTTC
CDR3aa: CASSVAISGRPYNEQFF

v_gene: TRBV14
j_gene: TRBJ1-6
abundance: many
d_gene: TRBD1
CDR3nt: TGTGCCAGCAGCCAAGCGACAGGGGCCAATTCACCCCTCCACTTT
CDR3aa: CASSQATGANSPLHF

v_gene: TRBV9
j_gene: TRBJ1-6
abundance: .
d_gene: TRBD1
CDR3nt: TGTGCCAGCAACGAAGGACAGGGGGCCAATTCACCCCTCCACTTT
CDR3aa: CASNEGQGANSPLHF

v_gene: TRBV20-1
j_gene: TRBJ2-1
abundance: many
d_gene: TRBD2
CDR3nt: TGCAGTGCTAAAGGTGGGACTAGCGAATACAATGAGCAGTTCTTC
CDR3aa: CSAKGGTSEYNEQFF

v_gene: TRBV7-2
j_gene: TRBJ2-5
abundance: many
d_gene: TRBD2
CDR3nt: TGTGCCAGCAGCACGCGGGAGGAAGGAGAGACCCAGTACTTC
CDR3aa: CASSTREEGETQYF

v_gene: TRBV3-2
j_gene: TRBJ2-7
abundance: .
d_gene: .
CDR3nt: TGTGCCAGCAGCCAACCGGGGCGGGAGACGAACCACGAGCAGTACTTC
CDR3aa: CASSQPGRETNHEQYF

v_gene: TRBV11-2
j_gene: TRBJ1-6
abundance: many
d_gene: .
CDR3nt: TGTGCCAGCAGCTTATTTTCGACGGAATCCCTCCACTTT
CDR3aa: CASSLFSTESLHF

v_gene: TRBV18
j_gene: TRBJ1-2
abundance: many
d_gene: .
CDR3nt: TGTGCCAGCTCACCGAGGGACACTTCTAACTATGGCTACACCTTC
CDR3aa: CASSPRDTSNYGYTF

v_gene: TRBV5-1
j_gene: TRBJ1-1
abundance: many
d_gene: TRBD1
CDR3nt: TGCGCCAGCAGCTTGGACCCACAGGGGAGTCCGAACACTGAAGCTTTCTTT
CDR3aa: CASSLDPQGSPNTEAFF

v_gene: TRBV18
j_gene: TRBJ2-7
abundance: many
d_gene: .
CDR3nt: TGTGCCAGCTCCCAAGACTCGCTCTTCTACGAGCAGTACTTC
CDR3aa: CASSQDSLFYEQYF

v_gene: TRBV12-3/TRBV12-4
j_gene: TRBJ2-2
abundance: many
d_gene: TRBD1
CDR3nt: TGTGCCAGCAGTCCCGAGACAGGGTACACCGGGGAGCTGTTTTTT
CDR3aa: CASSPETGYTGELFF

v_gene: TRBV7-2
j_gene: TRBJ2-5
abundance: .
d_gene: TRBD2
CDR3nt: TGTGCCAGCAGCTTATTCCTAGCGGGAGGGCGAGAGACCCAGTACTTC
CDR3aa: CASSLFLAGGRETQYF

v_gene: TRBV27
j_gene: TRBJ1-3
abundance: many
d_gene: TRBD1
CDR3nt: TGTGCCAGCCATTGCCGACAGGGAGGATCCGGAAACACCATATATTTT
CDR3aa: CASHCRQGGSGNTIYF

v_gene: TRBV11-2
j_gene: TRBJ2-1
abundance: .
d_gene: .
CDR3nt: TGTGCCAGCAGTCCCCTGAAGGCCTGGGGCAATGAGCAGTTCTTC
CDR3aa: CASSPLKAWGNEQFF

v_gene: TRBV28
j_gene: TRBJ2-7
abundance: many
d_gene: .
CDR3nt: TGTGCCAGCAGCTCGGGGGCCTACGAGCAGTACTTC
CDR3aa: CASSSGAYEQYF

v_gene: TRBV14
j_gene: TRBJ1-2
abundance: many
d_gene: .
CDR3nt: TGTGCCAGCAGCCTACGACCTATGGTGGCGGATGGCTACACCTTC
CDR3aa: CASSLRPMVADGYTF

v_gene: TRBV5-1
j_gene: TRBJ2-7
abundance: .
d_gene: .
CDR3nt: TGCGCCGGCAGCTTGGCGCAACGTCGGGAGCAGTACTTC
CDR3aa: CAGSLAQRREQYF

v_gene: TRBV19
j_gene: TRBJ1-1
abundance: .
d_gene: .
CDR3nt: TGTGCCAGTAGTATTGGGGGGAGAAACACTGAAGCTTTCTTT
CDR3aa: CASSIGGRNTEAFF

v_gene: TRBV20-1
j_gene: TRBJ2-2
abundance: many
d_gene: TRBD2
CDR3nt: TGCAGTGCCTCTGGACTAGCGGTTAACACCGGGGAGCTGTTTTTT
CDR3aa: CSASGLAVNTGELFF

v_gene: TRBV28
j_gene: TRBJ2-7
abundance: many
d_gene: TRBD2
CDR3nt: TGTGCCAGCAGTTTAAACGGGCCTAGCGGAGCCTACGAGCAGTACTTC
CDR3aa: CASSLNGPSGAYEQYF

v_gene: TRBV12-3/TRBV12-4
j_gene: TRBJ2-2
abundance: few
d_gene: TRBD2
CDR3nt: TGTGCCAGCAGTTTAGGACTGGGACTAGAGAACGGGGAGCTGTTTTTT
CDR3aa: CASSLGLGLENGELFF

v_gene: TRBV7-3
j_gene: TRBJ2-1
abundance: .
d_gene: .
CDR3nt: TGTGCCAGCAGCCGAGACGGAAGCAGGAGCGGATTGGGGAGTTCCTACAATGAGCAGTTCTTC
CDR3aa: CASSRDGSRSGLGSSYNEQFF

v_gene: TRBV7-3
j_gene: TRBJ2-2
abundance: .
d_gene: TRBD2
CDR3nt: TGTGCCAGCAGCTCCCCCGGGACTATGGGTCTTGGGGAGCTGTTTTTT
CDR3aa: CASSSPGTMGLGELFF

v_gene: TRBV10-3
j_gene: TRBJ2-1
abundance: few
d_gene: TRBD2
CDR3nt: TGTGCCATCAGGCCCACTAGCGGGAGGGCTATGGATAATGAGCAGTTCTTC
CDR3aa: CAIRPTSGRAMDNEQFF

v_gene: TRBV28
j_gene: TRBJ2-7
abundance: .
d_gene: TRBD1
CDR3nt: TGTGCCAGCAGTTTTAGGAGACAGGGCAGAGGTTACGAGCAGTACTTC
CDR3aa: CASSFRRQGRGYEQYF

v_gene: TRBV4-2
j_gene: TRBJ1-1
abundance: few
d_gene: TRBD1
CDR3nt: TGTGCCAGCAGCCAAGATAGGGACAGGGGGCAGAACACTGAAGCTTTCTTT
CDR3aa: CASSQDRDRGQNTEAFF

v_gene: TRBV18
j_gene: TRBJ1-2
abundance: many
d_gene: .
CDR3nt: TGTGCCAGCTCAAGACCCGGGACAAATGGCTACACCTTC
CDR3aa: CASSRPGTNGYTF

v_gene: TRBV2
j_gene: TRBJ1-3
abundance: .
d_gene: .
CDR3nt: TGTGCCAGCACCTCAGACAGGAGCTCTGGAAACACCATATATTTT
CDR3aa: CASTSDRSSGNTIYF

v_gene: TRBV13
j_gene: TRBJ2-7
abundance: many
d_gene: TRBD2
CDR3nt: TGTGCCAGCAGCTTAGGCCTCGGACTAGCGGGAGGCAGCTCCTACGAGCAGTACTTC
CDR3aa: CASSLGLGLAGGSSYEQYF

v_gene: TRBV5-4
j_gene: TRBJ2-1
abundance: few
d_gene: TRBD2
CDR3nt: TGTGCCAGCAGCCTGCCCTATACTTCGGAGCGGGAGAGTTACAATGAGCAGTTCTTC
CDR3aa: CASSLPYTSERESYNEQFF

v_gene: TRBV5-1
j_gene: TRBJ2-1
abundance: many
d_gene: TRBD2
CDR3nt: TGCGCCAGCAGCTTGGCGTTCGTTGCCGGGACTACGGACAATGAGCAGTTCTTC
CDR3aa: CASSLAFVAGTTDNEQFF

v_gene: TRBV28
j_gene: TRBJ2-5
abundance: many
d_gene: .
CDR3nt: TGTGCCAGCAGTACCCCGGGCAGGGGACATAAAGAGACCCAGTACTTC
CDR3aa: CASSTPGRGHKETQYF

v_gene: TRBV2
j_gene: TRBJ1-5
abundance: many
d_gene: TRBD1
CDR3nt: TGTGCCAGCAGTGATTGGGGACAGTACAGTCAGCCCCAGCATTTT
CDR3aa: CASSDWGQYSQPQHF

v_gene: TRBV12-5
j_gene: TRBJ2-1
abundance: few
d_gene: TRBD2
CDR3nt: TGTGCTAGTGGTTGGGGGACTAGCGGGACATTCGATGAGCAGTTCTTC
CDR3aa: CASGWGTSGTFDEQFF

v_gene: TRBV29-1
j_gene: TRBJ2-7
abundance: few
d_gene: TRBD2
CDR3nt: TGCAGCGTCGAAAGGACTAGCGGGAGGGGGAACTACGAGCAGTACTTC
CDR3aa: CSVERTSGRGNYEQYF

v_gene: TRBV15
j_gene: TRBJ1-1
abundance: .
d_gene: .
CDR3nt: TGTGCCACCAGCAGAGTAATAAACACTGAAGCTTTCTTT
CDR3aa: CATSRVINTEAFF

v_gene: TRBV9
j_gene: TRBJ2-2
abundance: few
d_gene: .
CDR3nt: TGTGCCAGCAGCGTTGAGGCCGTGAACACCGGGGAGCTGTTTTTT
CDR3aa: CASSVEAVNTGELFF

v_gene: TRBV2
j_gene: TRBJ2-1
abundance: many
d_gene: .
CDR3nt: TGTGCCAGCAGTGAAGGAGTATGGAGTAGCAATGAGCAGTTCTTC
CDR3aa: CASSEGVWSSNEQFF

v_gene: TRBV20-1
j_gene: TRBJ1-1
abundance: many
d_gene: .
CDR3nt: TGCAGTGCTAGAGTACAGCCGAACACTGAAGCTTTCTTT
CDR3aa: CSARVQPNTEAFF

v_gene: TRBV24-1
j_gene: TRBJ2-1
abundance: many
d_gene: TRBD2
CDR3nt: TGTGCCACCAGTGATCCTGGACTAGAAAATGAGCAGTTCTTC
CDR3aa: CATSDPGLENEQFF